This T cell receptor (beta chain) was identified in a study of identifying expanded T cells in peripheral blood. General study points: Over around two and four weeks, about 15 and 19 clones changed, versus 1.2 between replicates. Clone count variance between roughly 2-week samples rose with total template count.

Regarding this clone: The antigen is unknown.

The table came from immunoSEQ multiplex PCR; TCRdb's copy has only in-frame clones and leaves some out. The table has about 100,000 clones, about 83% seen once. During the collection period, no donor immune events like infections were recorded. Trimming removed 0 bases from V and 3 bases from J, with 12 bases in between. Germline-derived CDR1 and CDR2 are SGDLS and YYNGEE. The CDR3 has 15 residues. The specimen sequenced was blood. V is TRBV9 and J is TRBJ1-2; possible D gene TRBD1, 6 bases. This receptor was taken from a person aged 18 to 75 in good health. CDR3 bases: TGTGCCAGCAGCGTAGATTCAGGGGCTTACTATGGCTACACCTTC. Protein: CASSVDSGAYYGYTF.